The 27 T cell receptor beta chains given below trace back to one sample, sequenced in a study of cytomegalovirus exposure and HLA in healthy donors. Here immunoSEQ multiplex PCR was the method, and the copy in TCRdb shows in-frame clones only, minus some. The table records 150,000 to 180,000 clones, 85% to 90% of them present only once. The sample comprised PBMCs. These receptor sequences come from a human donor in good health.

The chain carries TRBV28 and TRBJ1-2; a possible D gene is TRBD1 (6 bases). Germline V gene lookup returns CDR1 MDHEN and CDR2 SYDVKM. CDR3 length equals 13 residues. Trimming left V 6 bases short and J 8 bases short, with 16 bases between. CDR3 amino acids: CASRQGPIPGYTF. The CDR3 DNA reads as TGTGCCAGCAGACAGGGCCCAATTCCAGGCTACACCTTC.

The V and J genes are TRBV5-1 and TRBJ2-3; no reliable D call. The germline V gene has CDR1 SGHRS and CDR2 YFSETQ. With 4 bases removed from V and 3 bases from J, the gap between germline ends came to 12 bases. This CDR3 region has 14 residues. CDR3 DNA sequence: TGCGCCAGCAGCCCTCCGACAAAAACAGATACGCAGTATTTT. Translated, it gives CASSPPTKTDTQYF.

This clone was counted a few times. The chain's CDR3 is CASSPGTSGTDEQYF. The CDR3 DNA follows: TGCGCCAGCAGCCCGGGGACTAGCGGGACCGACGAGCAGTACTTC. The V and J genes are TRBV5-1 and TRBJ2-7; TRBD2 aligns across 13 bases. This CDR3 comprises 15 residues. The V and J ends lost 4 bases and 5 bases, in that order; junction bases with no gene match: 6. In germline, CDR1 is SGHRS, CDR2 YFSETQ.

The V and J genes are TRBV5-4 and TRBJ1-1; 7 bases agree with TRBD1. Germline values: CDR1 SGHNT, CDR2 YYREEE (reference sequence). This CDR3 contains 16 residues. V was pared by 4 bases and J by 0 bases, with 9 bases of the junction left unmatched. CDR3 in amino acids: CASSPGGQAMNTEAFF. In DNA, the CDR3 is TGTGCCAGCAGCCCTGGAGGACAGGCCATGAACACTGAAGCTTTCTTT.

With regard to this clone: The sample contains more than one DNA sequence encoding this CDR3. V and J are TRBV10-3 and TRBJ1-2, with unresolved D. V lost 2 bases, J lost 6 bases, and 4 bases lay in between. CDR1 and CDR2 (germline): ENHRY, SYGVKD. This CDR3 region has 11 residues. The CDR3 spells CAISETDGYTF. The DNA for the CDR3 is TGTGCCATCAGTGAGACGGATGGCTACACCTTC.

This chain uses TRBV19 with TRBJ1-1, with D possibly matching TRBD1 (6 bases). Deletions cut 10 bases from V and 8 bases from J, with 20 bases between. The germline V gene encodes CDR1 LNHDA and CDR2 SQIVND (reference sequence). This CDR3 comprises 13 residues. The CDR3 nucleotides read TGTGCCACCCTAAGTTGGGGGCGAACAGAAGCTTTCTTT. This gives the protein CATLSWGRTEAFF.

The V call is TRBV4-3, the J call TRBJ2-3; 7 bases match TRBD1. The CDR3 runs 14 residues. Germline V gene sequence: CDR1 LGHNA, CDR2 YSLEER. Losses at the gene ends were 1 base for V and 4 bases for J; bases not matched to a gene: 2. The CDR3, as DNA: TGCGCCAGCAGCCAAGTACAGGGGTCAGATACGCAGTATTTT. This codes for CASSQVQGSDTQYF.

This clone showed up just once. The V call is TRBV15, the J call TRBJ1-5; 7 nucleotides agree with TRBD1. The CDR3 spans 15 residues. Germline CDR1 reads LNHNV; CDR2 reads YYDKDF (reference sequence). The V gene end was trimmed by 6 bases and the J gene end by 7 bases; junction bases not matched to a gene: 12. The CDR3, as DNA: TGTGCCACCAGATCTCAGGGCAGGGGGGACCAGCCCCAGCATTTT. It encodes CATRSQGRGDQPQHF.

This sequence joins TRBV29-1 and TRBJ2-3; D unclear. Per the germline V gene, CDR1 is SQVTM and CDR2 is ANQGSEA. Trimming shortened V by 7 bases and J by 2 bases, and 13 bases separated the two germline ends. This CDR3 has 13 amino acids. The CDR3 region has the DNA TGCAGCGCCGCTCTGGTACTCACAGATACGCAGTATTTT. It encodes CSAALVLTDTQYF.

This clone was observed a single time. The J gene is TRBJ1-2, the V gene TRBV7-3, with 8 bases matching TRBD1. The CDR3 is 15 residues long. CDR1 and CDR2 (germline): SGHTA, FQGTGA. The V segment lost 5 bases and the J segment 3 bases; nucleotides outside the gene matches: 8. In DNA, the CDR3 is TGTGCCAGCAGCCAGGACAGGGTTGGGGACTATGGCTACACCTTC. Amino acid sequence: CASSQDRVGDYGYTF.

The chain joins TRBV28 to TRBJ1-1; tentative D call: TRBD1 (5 bases). V lost 4 bases and J lost 1, with 16 bases in between. The CDR3 contains 16 residues. Per germline, CDR1 MDHEN and CDR2 SYDVKM. The CDR3 DNA is TGTGCCAGCAGTTCCCGTAGGACAATTTCGAACACTGAAGCTTTCTTT. Amino acids: CASSSRRTISNTEAFF. The full variable domain, completed using reference TRBV28 and TRBJ1-1, is DVKVTQSSRYLVKRTGEKVFLECVQDMDHENMFWYRQDPGLGLRLIYFSYDVKMKEKGDIPEGYSVSREKKERFSLILESASTNQTSMYLCASSSRRTISNTEAFFGQGTRLTVV.

The V and J genes are TRBV7-2 and TRBJ1-3; perhaps TRBD1 as D (6 bases). The CDR3 covers 14 residues. The germline V gene has CDR1 SGHTA and CDR2 FQGNSA. Trimming removed 4 bases from V and 3 bases from J, with 10 bases in between. The CDR3 coding sequence is TGTGCCAGCAGCTCCGGCAGGGGTGGAAACACCATATATTTT. Translated, it gives CASSSGRGGNTIYF.

The chain couples TRBV7-2 to TRBJ1-2; 8 bases align to TRBD1. The CDR3 extends over 14 amino acids. V gave up 5 bases and J gave up 6 bases; unmatched junction bases: 8. CDR1 and CDR2 from the germline V gene are SGHTA and FQGNSA. CDR3 DNA: TGTGCCAGCAGCATAACGGACAGGGAGGATGGCTACACCTTC. Translated, it gives CASSITDREDGYTF.

This chain connects TRBV19 to TRBJ1-4; D remains ambiguous. The V end was cut by 5 bases, the J end by 5 bases, with 9 bases between. This CDR3 is 13 amino acids long. Looked up from germline, CDR1 is LNHDA and CDR2 is SQIVND (reference sequence). CDR3 nucleotide sequence: TGTGCCAGTAGTCGACGGGAAAATGAAAAACTGTTTTTT. This translates into CASSRRENEKLFF.

The rearrangement links TRBV6-5 to TRBJ2-1; D is ambiguous. The ends were cut back, 2 bases at V and 0 bases at J, with 8 bases in the middle. CDR1 is MNHEY, CDR2 SVGAGI, per germline. This CDR3 has 15 residues. The CDR3 DNA is TGTGCCAGCAGTTACGGCGGAAGCTCCTACAATGAGCAGTTCTTC. It yields the protein CASSYGGSSYNEQFF.

The chain joins TRBV5-1 to TRBJ1-1; maybe TRBD1 (5 bases). The CDR3 has 14 amino acids. Germline V gene data show CDR1 as SGHRS and CDR2 as YFSETQ. V was pared by 9 bases and J by 3 bases, with 18 bases between. The CDR3 sequence: CATKLGTEDTEAFF. For the CDR3, the DNA is TGCGCCACCAAGTTGGGGACTGAGGACACTGAAGCTTTCTTT.

This chain uses TRBV7-9 with TRBJ1-1, with D perhaps TRBD1 (6 bases). V shed 5 bases and J shed 1 base, with 11 bases lying between them. Germline values: CDR1 SEHNR, CDR2 FQNEAQ (reference sequence). The CDR3 is 14 residues long. The CDR3 spells CASSKDSPNTEAFF. For the CDR3, the DNA is TGTGCCAGCAGCAAGGACAGCCCGAACACTGAAGCTTTCTTT.

The rearrangement uses TRBV16 and TRBJ2-1; 10 bases fit TRBD2. Per the germline V gene, CDR1 is KGHSY and CDR2 is FQNENV. The CDR3 contains 16 residues. The V and J ends lost 0 bases and 9 bases, in that order; junction bases with no gene match: 8. The CDR3 DNA reads TGTGCCAGCAGCCAATCGGGAAGCGGGAGGGCCGGTGAGCAGTTCTTC. It codes for CASSQSGSGRAGEQFF.

The chain couples TRBV18 to TRBJ1-3; D is ambiguous. CDR3 length: 15 amino acids. Germline V gene data show CDR1 as KGHSH and CDR2 as LQKENI. Between the trimmed V and J ends, which lost 3 bases and 4 bases, there was a span of 13 bases. The CDR3 coding sequence is TGTGCCAGCTCACCCGAACACGGAGGCGGAAACACCATATATTTT. Translating gives CASSPEHGGGNTIYF.

V is TRBV5-4 and J is TRBJ1-2; perhaps TRBD1 as D (6 bases). This CDR3 region has 12 residues. Deletions cut 4 bases from V and 4 bases from J, with 8 bases between. Germline CDR1 is SGHNT and CDR2 is YYREEE (reference sequence). CDR3 coding DNA: TGTGCCAGCAGCAAGGACAGCTATGGCTACACCTTC. Translation: CASSKDSYGYTF.

The V call is TRBV5-6, the J call TRBJ2-2; 7 positions agree with TRBD1. This CDR3 region has 15 residues. CDR1 and CDR2 from the germline V gene are SGHDT and YYEEEE. V lost 5 bases to trimming and J lost 1 base; unmatched junction nucleotides: 5. CDR3 sequence reads: CASRSGQRNTGELFF. The CDR3 nucleotides are TGTGCCAGCAGGTCGGGACAGAGGAACACCGGGGAGCTGTTTTTT.

V and J are TRBV5-4 and TRBJ2-1, with 8 positions matching TRBD1. From germline, CDR1 is SGHNT and CDR2 YYREEE (reference sequence). The CDR3 runs to 14 residues. V shed 5 bases and J 9 bases; nucleotides not matched to a gene: 10. The DNA for the CDR3 is TGTGCCAGCAGTCTGCGGGACAGGAGTCGTGAGCAGTTCTTC. Its protein product is CASSLRDRSREQFF. Combining the CDR3 with reference TRBV5-4 and TRBJ2-1 gives the whole variable domain ETGVTQSPTHLIKTRGQQVTLRCSSQSGHNTVSWYQQALGQGPQFIFQYYREEENGRGNFPPRFSGLQFPNYSSELNVNALELDDSALYLCASSLRDRSREQFFGPGTRLTVL.

The chain is built from TRBV28 and TRBJ2-3; D remains unclear. The CDR3 consists of 14 residues. Germline-derived CDR1 and CDR2 are MDHEN and SYDVKM. The germline V and J ends were trimmed by 6 bases and 3 bases, with 13 bases remaining between them. In DNA form, the CDR3 reads TGTGCCAGCAGCCGACTTCAGCCGACAGATACGCAGTATTTT. Translation gives CASSRLQPTDTQYF.

In this sample, this clone turned up a few times. This rearrangement joins TRBV18 to TRBJ1-2; 8 bases match TRBD1. The junction had 7 bases not matched to a gene; V was cut back by 6 bases and J by 4 bases. From germline, CDR1 is KGHSH and CDR2 LQKENI. The CDR3 consists of 14 residues. The CDR3 protein is CASSPSGTGYGYTF. CDR3 coding DNA: TGTGCCAGCTCGCCCTCCGGGACAGGCTATGGCTACACCTTC.

The J gene is TRBJ2-5, the V gene TRBV28; 7 bases line up with TRBD2. Germline CDR1 and CDR2: MDHEN and SYDVKM. The ends lost 3 bases at V and 11 bases at J; junction bases unmatched: 3. The CDR3 sequence is 11 residues long. The CDR3 region is CASSFIGGQYF. The CDR3 DNA reads TGTGCCAGCAGTTTTATCGGGGGGCAGTACTTC.

This chain joins TRBV19 and TRBJ1-2, with D perhaps TRBD1 (6 bases). This CDR3 region has 11 residues. The V and J ends lost 8 bases and 7 bases respectively, with 11 bases between them. Germline lookup yields CDR1 LNHDA and CDR2 SQIVND (reference sequence). The DNA for the CDR3 is TGTGCCAGTTCAAGGGGGGGTGGCTACACCTTC. This gives the protein CASSRGGGYTF.

This clone appeared once. The chain recombines TRBV6-1 with TRBJ1-5; no firm D call. V was pared by 0 bases and J by 6 bases, with 15 bases between. The CDR3 sequence is 16 residues long. Per germline, CDR1 MNHNS and CDR2 SASEGT. CDR3 amino acids: CASSEASGSGSQPQHF. CDR3 coding DNA: TGTGCCAGCAGTGAAGCGTCGGGGAGCGGGAGTCAGCCCCAGCATTTT.